The TCR beta chain under discussion was sequenced for a study of Ad26.COV2.S vaccination and SARS-CoV-2 variants. Regarding the study as a whole: Considerable breadth of spike-specific CD8+ and CD4+ T cell responses has reportedly been documented following vaccination. In TCR breadth and depth analyses, total T cell responses may have been underestimated. Non-spike TCR breadth showed similarity between vaccine and placebo recipients. While placebo recipients had lower spike-specific TCR breadth, vaccine recipients had more.

Sequenced by immunoSEQ multiplex PCR; TCRdb stores in-frame clones only, minus some. This table holds just over 350,000 clones, just over 90% found once. The CDR3 sequence is 12 residues long. Germline V lookup: CDR1 SNHLY, CDR2 FYNNEI. Trimming removed 2 bases from V and 7 bases from J, with 5 bases in between. Details on this clone: Its antigen is currently unknown.

The chain combines TRBV2 with TRBJ2-2, with a weak D call TRBD2 (5 bases). Source: peripheral blood, taken after recovery from COVID-19. The TCR originated in a human donor who had recovered from COVID-19. The CDR3: CASSERGGELFF. CDR3 DNA sequence: TGTGCCAGCAGTGAACGGGGCGGGGAGCTGTTTTTT.